The 16 T cell receptor beta chains in this list originate from one sample, sequenced in a study of blood T cell repertoires in COVID-19. TCRdb's table, derived via immunoSEQ multiplex PCR, lists solely in-frame clones and lacks some. The top ten hold roughly 3.1% of the sample, which has a few hundred thousand clones, 82% seen once. Sequenced input: peripheral blood. The source is a woman between 18 and 29 years old with acute or convalescent COVID-19.

The V gene is TRBV7-9, the J gene TRBJ2-1, with 8 bases lining up with TRBD1. In germline, CDR1 is SEHNR, CDR2 FQNEAQ (reference sequence). J gave up 9 bases and V 5 bases, and 12 bases lay outside the gene matches. The CDR3 spans 15 residues. The CDR3 region is CASSLRTGLGFEQFF. In DNA form, the CDR3 reads TGTGCCAGCAGCCTCAGGACAGGGCTCGGTTTTGAGCAGTTCTTC.

J is TRBJ2-5 and V is TRBV7-9; D might be TRBD1 (5 bases). Germline lookup yields CDR1 SEHNR and CDR2 FQNEAQ (reference sequence). The length of the CDR3 is 17 residues. Trimming cost V 5 bases and J 5 bases, with 24 bases left between them. The CDR3 DNA sequence: TGTGCCAGCAGCCCACGCTGGGGCAGTGAAAGACCGGAGACCCAGTACTTC. Its translation: CASSPRWGSERPETQYF.

The genes are TRBV10-3 and TRBJ2-7; 9 bases match TRBD1. After removal of 2 bases from V and 6 bases from J, the junction contained 5 bases not matched to a gene. Germline V lookup: CDR1 ENHRY, CDR2 SYGVKD. This CDR3 spans 14 amino acids. The CDR3 reads CAISELTGGSEQYF. CDR3 bases: TGTGCCATCAGTGAGCTTACAGGGGGCAGCGAGCAGTACTTC.

This sequence joins TRBV27 and TRBJ2-5, with 10 bases that match TRBD2. The CDR3 sequence is 15 residues long. With 5 bases clipped from V and 7 bases from J, the junction kept 10 bases outside the gene matches. Germline lookup yields CDR1 MNHEY and CDR2 SMNVEV (reference sequence). CDR3 in DNA: TGTGCCAGCAGTAGGGTAGCGGGAGGCCGGGGGACCCAGTACTTC. It codes for CASSRVAGGRGTQYF.

The chain joins TRBV5-8 to TRBJ2-1; D ambiguous. V was clipped by 2 bases and J by 8 bases, with 5 bases between them. The length of the CDR3 is 11 residues. Germline lookup yields CDR1 SGHTS and CDR2 YDEGEE. The CDR3 sequence: CASSFQYEQFF. In DNA, the CDR3 is TGTGCCAGCAGCTTTCAGTATGAGCAGTTCTTC.

The V gene is TRBV7-9, the J gene TRBJ2-5; 7 bases align to TRBD1. The CDR3 spans 13 residues. J gave up 4 bases and V 5 bases, and 4 bases lay outside the gene matches. CDR1 SEHNR and CDR2 FQNEAQ come from the germline V gene (reference sequence). CDR3 nucleotide sequence: TGTGCCAGCAGCCGGACAGGAGGAGAGACCCAGTACTTC. Its protein product is CASSRTGGETQYF.

This clone turned up a few times. This chain connects TRBV27 to TRBJ2-7; tentative D call: TRBD1 (6 bases). Germline CDR1 reads MNHEY; CDR2 reads SMNVEV (reference sequence). The CDR3 runs 18 residues. Trimming shortened V by 5 bases and J by 2 bases, and 25 bases separated the two germline ends. The CDR3 sequence: CASSQTPLIPGQTYEQYF. In DNA, the CDR3 is TGTGCCAGCAGTCAAACCCCCCTCATTCCGGGACAAACCTACGAGCAGTACTTC.

The rearrangement joins TRBV13 to TRBJ1-6, with 12 bases lining up with TRBD1. Germline V lookup: CDR1 PRHDT, CDR2 FYEKMQ (reference sequence). This CDR3 is built from 17 residues. With V trimmed by 4 bases and J by 7 bases, 8 bases remained unmatched. CDR3 residues: CASSSVGDRGHNSPLHF. The CDR3, as DNA: TGTGCCAGCAGCTCAGTAGGGGACAGGGGGCACAATTCACCCCTCCACTTT.

Here the CDR3 reads CAISAASGRTSLYEQYF. CDR3 in DNA: TGTGCCATCAGTGCGGCCAGCGGGAGGACGTCCTTATACGAGCAGTACTTC. The chain is built from TRBV10-3 and TRBJ2-7; 9 bases match TRBD2. The germline V gene encodes CDR1 ENHRY and CDR2 SYGVKD. With V trimmed by 4 bases and J by 4 bases, 14 bases remained unmatched. The CDR3 length is 17 residues.

This clone was seen a handful of times. This chain links TRBV29-1 with TRBJ2-7; 10 nucleotides match TRBD2. With V trimmed by 6 bases and J by 3 bases, 8 bases remained unmatched. CDR3 length: 14 residues. CDR1 and CDR2 from the germline V gene are SQVTM and ANQGSEA. In DNA form, the CDR3 reads TGCAGCGTGTTAACTAGCGGGACTATCTACGAGCAGTACTTC. Translation gives CSVLTSGTIYEQYF.

The chain uses TRBV5-8 and TRBJ2-3; 7 bases line up with TRBD2. Germline trimming cut 0 bases from V and 4 bases from J; bases unmatched to any gene: 5. This CDR3 region has 15 residues. Germline V lookup: CDR1 SGHTS, CDR2 YDEGEE. The CDR3 DNA follows: TGTGCCAGCAGCTTGGGTCTAGCGGCCTCAGATACGCAGTATTTT. It codes for CASSLGLAASDTQYF.

This clone has more than one count but fewer than ten. The rearrangement joins TRBV14 to TRBJ2-2; 7 positions match TRBD2. Trimming cost V 3 bases and J 5 bases; bases outside gene matches: 24. Germline values: CDR1 SGHDN, CDR2 FVKESK. The CDR3 totals 21 residues. The CDR3 sequence: CASSHQRAWASGARVTGELFF. The CDR3 DNA is TGTGCCAGCAGCCACCAAAGGGCATGGGCTAGCGGAGCGCGGGTAACCGGGGAGCTGTTTTTT.

The chain recombines TRBV30 with TRBJ1-2; D unclear. This CDR3 is built from 12 residues. V lost 0 bases to trimming and J lost 6 bases, with 8 bases between them. Per the germline V gene, CDR1 is GTSNPN and CDR2 is SVGIG (reference sequence). The DNA of the CDR3 is TGTGCCTGGAGTGTACTCAGGCATGGCTACACCTTC. It is translated as CAWSVLRHGYTF.

The rearrangement uses TRBV7-6 and TRBJ2-1, with TRBD2 as a possible D gene (7 bases). The CDR3 has 15 residues. Trimming shortened V by 5 bases and J by 8 bases, and 19 bases separated the two germline ends. Germline CDR1 reads SGHVS; CDR2 reads FNYEAQ. The CDR3 region is CASSPLAGAGDEQFF. CDR3 coding DNA: TGTGCCAGCAGCCCCCTGGCGGGGGCCGGCGATGAGCAGTTCTTC.

The genes are TRBV5-8 and TRBJ1-6, with 8 bases aligning to TRBD1. CDR3 length: 15 amino acids. Unmatched junction bases numbered 6, after V lost 3 bases and J lost 7 bases. In germline, CDR1 is SGHTS, CDR2 YDEGEE. The CDR3 loop is CASSYRTGRNSPLHF. DNA for the CDR3: TGTGCCAGCAGCTACCGGACAGGGCGAAATTCACCCCTCCACTTT.

This chain joins TRBV5-1 and TRBJ1-1; D remains ambiguous. CDR1 and CDR2 (germline): SGHRS, YFSETQ. V lost 0 bases and J 8 bases, leaving 11 bases between the germline ends. This CDR3 region has 13 residues. CDR3 sequence: CASSLGATGEAFF. CDR3 DNA: TGCGCCAGCAGCTTGGGTGCAACCGGGGAAGCTTTCTTT.